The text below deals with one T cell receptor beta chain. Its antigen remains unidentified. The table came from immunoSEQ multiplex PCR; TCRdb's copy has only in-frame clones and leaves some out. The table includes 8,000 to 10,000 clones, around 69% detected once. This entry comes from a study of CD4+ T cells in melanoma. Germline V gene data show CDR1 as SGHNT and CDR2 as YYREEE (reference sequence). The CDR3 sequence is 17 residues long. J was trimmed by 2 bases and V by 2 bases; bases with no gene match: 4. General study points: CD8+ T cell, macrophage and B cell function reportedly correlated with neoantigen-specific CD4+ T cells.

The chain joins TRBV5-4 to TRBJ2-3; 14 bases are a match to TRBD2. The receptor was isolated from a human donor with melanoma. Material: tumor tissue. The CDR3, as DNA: TGTGCCAGCAGCTTCGGGACTAGCGGGGGTTACACAGATACGCAGTATTTT. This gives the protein CASSFGTSGGYTDTQYF.